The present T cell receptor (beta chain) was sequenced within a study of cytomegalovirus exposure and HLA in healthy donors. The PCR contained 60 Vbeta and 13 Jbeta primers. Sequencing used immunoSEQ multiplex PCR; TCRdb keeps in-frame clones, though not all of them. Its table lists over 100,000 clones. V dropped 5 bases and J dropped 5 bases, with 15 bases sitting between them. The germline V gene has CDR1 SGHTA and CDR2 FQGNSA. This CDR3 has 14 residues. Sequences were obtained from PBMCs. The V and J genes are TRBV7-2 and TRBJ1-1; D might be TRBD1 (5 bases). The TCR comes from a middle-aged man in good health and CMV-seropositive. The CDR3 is CASSRTRMRTEAFF. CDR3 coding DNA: TGTGCCAGCAGCCGGACACGGATGAGGACTGAAGCTTTCTTT.